Listed here are 27 T cell receptor beta chains from one sample, sequenced in a study of T cell repertoires in cytomegalovirus infection. Each CDR3 protein is one row after TCRdb ran MiXCR on the reads. The profile shows about 530,000 distinct CDR3 sequences, less than 30% of them singletons. What was sequenced was PBMCs. These receptors were obtained from a human donor in good health (CMV status not recorded). Some clones in this sample may be carry-over from other donors' samples.

Of note for this clonotype: A much larger clone sits a single nucleotide away, making a read error possible. CDR3 residues: CASSLGQGKSTEAFF. The CDR3 nucleotides are TGTGCCAGCAGCTTGGGACAGGGGAAGAGCACTGAAGCTTTCTTT. This chain joins TRBV7-9 and TRBJ1-1; TRBD1 matches at 10 bases. In germline, CDR1 is SEHNR, CDR2 FQNEAQ (reference sequence). This CDR3 has 15 amino acids. Losses at the gene ends were 3 bases for V and 4 bases for J; bases not matched to a gene: 5. Based on the CDR3 plus reference TRBV7-9 and TRBJ1-1, the full variable domain is DTGVSQNPRHKITKRGQNVTFRCDPISEHNRLYWYRQTLGQGPEFLTYFQNEAQLEKSRLLSDRFSAERPKGSFSTLEIQRTEQGDSAMYLCASSLGQGKSTEAFFGQGTRLTVV.

The J gene is TRBJ2-5, the V gene TRBV5-5; 9 positions match TRBD1. This CDR3 has 16 amino acids. Germline V gene data show CDR1 as SGHKS and CDR2 as YYEKEE (reference sequence). V gave up 4 bases and J gave up 1 base; unmatched junction bases: 8. CDR3 in amino acids: CASSATGGAGQETQYF. The CDR3 DNA reads TGTGCCAGCAGCGCTACAGGGGGCGCGGGCCAAGAGACCCAGTACTTC.

Only a few counts were recorded for this clonotype. This CDR3 is CASSLDGTNPLWVGYTF. The CDR3 DNA sequence: TGTGCCAGCAGTTTAGACGGAACGAACCCGCTATGGGTTGGCTACACCTTC. The chain combines TRBV27 with TRBJ1-2; D is ambiguous. CDR3 length: 17 amino acids. Germline CDR1 reads MNHEY; CDR2 reads SMNVEV (reference sequence). V was trimmed by 2 bases and J by 7 bases, leaving 23 bases between them.

This clonotype was counted a few times. J is TRBJ2-3 and V is TRBV27; no definite D call. Per the germline V gene, CDR1 is MNHEY and CDR2 is SMNVEV (reference sequence). V lost 6 bases and J 3 bases, leaving 13 bases between the germline ends. The CDR3 has 14 amino acids. This CDR3 reads CASSRLLGTDTQYF. CDR3 DNA sequence: TGTGCCAGCAGCCGCCTCCTTGGGACAGATACGCAGTATTTT.

This clonotype has more than one count but fewer than ten. The J gene is TRBJ1-4, the V gene TRBV7-9; a possible D gene is TRBD1 (5 bases). The V gene's germline CDR1 is SEHNR and CDR2 FQNEAQ (reference sequence). The CDR3 extends over 14 amino acids. Trimming stripped 5 bases from V and 7 bases from J, with 14 bases between. CDR3 nucleotides: TGTGCCAGCAGCGTACGGGGGGTGGCTGAAAAACTGTTTTTT. This translates into CASSVRGVAEKLFF.

This clonotype was seen repeatedly, ten times or more. V usage is TRBV7-2 and J usage is TRBJ2-7, with D tentatively TRBD1 (5 bases). Germline CDR1 and CDR2: SGHTA and FQGNSA. The ends were cut back, 1 base at V and 7 bases at J, with 14 bases in the middle. This CDR3 contains 14 residues. The DNA for the CDR3 is TGTGCCAGCAGCTTAGGGGGCAGAGCCGGGGAGCAGTACTTC. It codes for CASSLGGRAGEQYF.

In this sample, this clonotype turned up many times. The CDR3, as DNA: TGTGCCAGCAGCAAAGCCGGGGACAGGACAGATACGCAGTATTTT. It specifies CASSKAGDRTDTQYF. The chain combines TRBV7-2 with TRBJ2-3; 8 bases are a match to TRBD1. The CDR3 covers 15 residues. The germline V gene has CDR1 SGHTA and CDR2 FQGNSA. With 5 bases clipped from V and 3 bases from J, the junction kept 7 bases outside the gene matches.

The gene calls are TRBV6-8 and TRBJ1-5; no firm D call. The germline V gene encodes CDR1 MNHGY and CDR2 SAAAGT. The CDR3 loop spans 14 amino acids. The V gene lost 7 bases and the J gene lost 4 bases, with 14 bases spanning the gap. CDR3 DNA sequence: TGTGCCAGCACTCGGGATAATGGGAATCAGCCCCAGCATTTT. Its protein product is CASTRDNGNQPQHF.

There are a few counts of this clonotype. This rearrangement joins TRBV6-2 or TRBV6-3 to TRBJ2-7; 13 bases are a match to TRBD2. Germline V gene lookup returns CDR1 MNHEY and CDR2 SVGEGT. The length of the CDR3 is 16 residues. Losses at the gene ends were 0 bases for V and 5 bases for J; bases not matched to a gene: 4. The CDR3 DNA sequence: TGTGCCAGCAGTTACTCTACTAGCGGGAGGGTGAACGAGCAGTACTTC. Translating gives CASSYSTSGRVNEQYF.

This clonotype was found many times. The genes are TRBV7-9 and TRBJ2-7; D gene ambiguous. V lost 5 bases and J 2 bases, leaving 13 bases between the germline ends. This CDR3 region has 14 residues. CDR1 SEHNR and CDR2 FQNEAQ come from the germline V gene (reference sequence). CDR3 coding DNA: TGTGCCAGCAGCACCGCCGTGGCCACCTACGAGCAGTACTTC. The encoded protein is CASSTAVATYEQYF.

The genes are TRBV20-1 and TRBJ2-1; D may be TRBD2 (6 bases). This CDR3 contains 13 residues. Germline V CDR1 and CDR2: DFQATT, SNEGSKA (reference sequence). V shed 3 bases and J shed 12 bases, with 18 bases lying between them. CDR3 sequence: CSASDPRLVSQFF. The DNA of the CDR3 is TGCAGTGCTAGTGACCCCCGACTAGTGTCGCAGTTCTTC.

The chain recombines TRBV25-1 with TRBJ2-5; D is perhaps TRBD2 (6 bases). Germline CDR1 MGHDK, CDR2 SYGVNS. This CDR3 region has 15 residues. Trimming stripped 1 base from V and 3 bases from J, with 12 bases between. The CDR3 loop is CASSEWGSGKETQYF. CDR3 nucleotide sequence: TGTGCCAGCAGTGAATGGGGTAGCGGAAAAGAGACCCAGTACTTC.

The chain combines TRBV23-1 with TRBJ2-7; the D gene is possibly TRBD2 (5 bases). TRBV23-1 is noted as an ORF with a role that remains uncertain. The CDR3 covers 20 residues. V lost 0 bases and J 3 bases, leaving 27 bases between the germline ends. The CDR3 sequence: CASSQSRPTLGGGFSYEQYV. The CDR3 DNA sequence: TGCGCCAGCAGTCAATCTAGACCGACGCTCGGCGGAGGCTTTAGCTACGAGCAGTACGTC.

The chain has TRBV27 and TRBJ1-2; no clear D gene. The CDR3 covers 14 residues. The germline CDR1 and CDR2 sequences are MNHEY and SMNVEV (reference sequence). Deletions cut 5 bases from V and 6 bases from J, with 16 bases between. As DNA, the CDR3 is TGTGCCAGCAGTCATACTCTCGGGGAGAATGGCTACACCTTC. This translates into CASSHTLGENGYTF.

This clonotype was counted between two and nine times. V and J are TRBV5-6 and TRBJ2-5; 7 nucleotides match TRBD1. The trim removed 2 bases at V and 5 bases at J, leaving 9 bases unmatched. The CDR3 loop spans 15 amino acids. Germline V gene lookup returns CDR1 SGHDT and CDR2 YYEEEE. CDR3 region: CASSFSPRGMETQYF. The DNA for the CDR3 is TGTGCCAGCAGCTTCTCACCCAGGGGGATGGAGACCCAGTACTTC.

The genes are TRBV24-1 and TRBJ2-1; 8 nucleotides align to TRBD2. Unmatched junction bases numbered 11, after V lost 2 bases and J lost 0 bases. CDR1 and CDR2 (germline): KGHDR, SFDVKD. This CDR3 is 19 amino acids long. The CDR3, as DNA: TGTGCCACCAGTGATTCATTGGGGAAGCGGGAGAGCTCCTACAATGAGCAGTTCTTC. The encoded protein is CATSDSLGKRESSYNEQFF.

This clonotype has a handful of counts. CDR3 residues: CSVRTRNTEAFF. The CDR3 DNA reads TGCAGCGTGAGGACGAGGAACACTGAAGCTTTCTTT. The chain is built from TRBV29-1 and TRBJ1-1; D uncertain. The CDR3 is made up of 12 amino acids. The germline V and J ends were trimmed by 6 bases and 1 base, with 9 bases remaining between them. Germline V lookup: CDR1 SQVTM, CDR2 ANQGSEA.

This clonotype was recorded at least ten times. This chain links TRBV7-2 with TRBJ2-7; D is uncertain. V shed 1 base and J shed 4 bases, with 11 bases lying between them. The CDR3 spans 14 residues. The V gene's germline CDR1 is SGHTA and CDR2 FQGNSA. The DNA of the CDR3 is TGTGCCAGCAGCTTAGTTTTAGGAGAATACGAGCAGTACTTC. This encodes CASSLVLGEYEQYF. Looking up the rest from reference TRBV7-2 and TRBJ2-7 gives the full variable domain: GAGVSQSPSNKVTEKGKDVELRCDPISGHTALYWYRQSLGQGLEFLIYFQGNSAPDKSGLPSDRFSAERTGGSVSTLTIQRTQQEDSAVYLCASSLVLGEYEQYFGPGTRLTVT.

This clonotype was observed at least ten times. The rearrangement links TRBV7-9 to TRBJ2-7; D ambiguous. Trimming pared 2 bases from V and 5 bases from J, leaving 13 bases between. Germline CDR1 SEHNR, CDR2 FQNEAQ (reference sequence). This CDR3 comprises 14 residues. In DNA, the CDR3 is TGTGCCAGCAGCTTATCTTCCGCGGTTAACGAGCAGTACTTC. Protein: CASSLSSAVNEQYF.

A few counts support this clonotype. V and J are TRBV5-1 and TRBJ2-3; 11 positions agree with TRBD2. The CDR3 contains 17 residues. V shed 4 bases, J shed 2 bases, and the junction held 9 bases outside the gene matches. CDR1 is SGHRS and CDR2 is YFSETQ in the germline V gene. In nucleotides, the CDR3 is TGCGCCAGCAGCCCTGTAGCGGGAGGGGGATCCACAGATACGCAGTATTTT. Its protein product is CASSPVAGGGSTDTQYF.

The gene calls are TRBV7-2 and TRBJ2-7; tentatively, D is TRBD2 (8 bases). With 2 bases removed from V and 6 bases from J, the gap between germline ends came to 23 bases. Germline loops: CDR1 SGHTA, CDR2 FQGNSA. This CDR3 comprises 17 residues. CDR3 coding DNA: TGTGCCAGCAGCTTACACCCGGGACTAGGGGGCCCGGGCGAGCAGTACTTC. Amino acids: CASSLHPGLGGPGEQYF.

At least ten counts were recorded for this clonotype. The genes are TRBV7-2 and TRBJ2-1; TRBD2 aligns across 7 bases. Per germline, CDR1 SGHTA and CDR2 FQGNSA. The trim removed 5 bases at V and 9 bases at J, leaving 10 bases unmatched. This CDR3 is 14 amino acids long. The CDR3 sequence: CASSLGGRAAEQFF. In DNA form, the CDR3 reads TGTGCCAGCAGCCTGGGTGGGAGGGCCGCTGAGCAGTTCTTC.

V and J are TRBV2 and TRBJ2-7; 8 bases map to TRBD1. CDR1 and CDR2 (germline): SNHLY, FYNNEI. The CDR3 covers 14 residues. The V gene end was trimmed by 6 bases and the J gene end by 2 bases; junction bases not matched to a gene: 6. CDR3 in amino acids: CASRDRGRTYEQYF. CDR3 DNA sequence: TGTGCCAGCAGAGACAGGGGACGGACCTACGAGCAGTACTTC.

Only a few counts were recorded for this clonotype. This CDR3 is CASSSLEEFAKNIQYF. For the CDR3, the DNA is TGTGCCAGCAGCTCGCTCGAGGAATTCGCCAAAAACATTCAGTACTTC. The chain couples TRBV5-6 to TRBJ2-4; no clear D gene. Trimming removed 3 bases from V and 1 base from J, with 14 bases in between. CDR3 length equals 16 residues. The V gene's germline CDR1 is SGHDT and CDR2 YYEEEE.

This clonotype has just a few counts. The J gene is TRBJ1-1, the V gene TRBV19; D possibly corresponds to TRBD1 (6 bases). The V end lost 4 bases, the J end lost 11 bases, and 17 bases lay between the germline ends. The CDR3 is made up of 13 amino acids. Per the germline V gene, CDR1 is LNHDA and CDR2 is SQIVND (reference sequence). The CDR3 protein is CASSTGTHPSAFF. The CDR3 nucleotides are TGTGCCAGTAGTACGGGGACACATCCGAGTGCTTTCTTT.

The chain is built from TRBV5-1 and TRBJ2-1; no definite D call. The CDR3 is 12 amino acids. Trimming pared 4 bases from V and 8 bases from J, leaving 10 bases between. Germline loops: CDR1 SGHRS, CDR2 YFSETQ. The CDR3 region is CASSERPHEQFF. CDR3 DNA sequence: TGCGCCAGCAGCGAAAGGCCGCATGAGCAGTTCTTC. Full variable domain (outside the CDR3, taken from reference TRBV5-1 and TRBJ2-1): KAGVTQTPRYLIKTRGQQVTLSCSPISGHRSVSWYQQTPGQGLQFLFEYFSETQRNKGNFPGRFSGRQFSNSRSEMNVSTLELGDSALYLCASSERPHEQFFGPGTRLTVL.

The table lists this clonotype with a few counts. The chain couples TRBV19 to TRBJ1-1; the D gene is possibly TRBD1 (6 bases). The CDR3 consists of 12 residues. V was pared by 6 bases and J by 11 bases, with 16 bases between. Germline V gene data show CDR1 as LNHDA and CDR2 as SQIVND (reference sequence). CDR3 protein: CASSLQGSGAFF. The DNA of the CDR3 is TGTGCCAGTAGCCTTCAGGGGAGCGGGGCTTTCTTT.